Following are 21 T cell receptor beta chains from one sample sequenced in a study of OX40 agonist ivuxolimab in advanced cancers. Libraries were prepared by immunoSEQ multiplex PCR; TCRdb keeps only in-frame clonotypes and omits some of them. The repertoire holds around 60,000 clones, with about 88% as singletons. The specimen was CD4+ or CD8+ T cells sorted from blood, collected in a trial of the OX40 agonist ivuxolimab. All receptors come from an adult with an advanced solid tumor such as melanoma, head and neck, liver or kidney cancer.

The rearrangement uses TRBV5-3 and TRBJ2-7; D remains ambiguous. TRBV5-3 is an ORF, and what it does is uncertain. V lost 0 bases to trimming and J lost 3 bases, with 7 bases between them. The CDR3 covers 13 residues. The CDR3 bases are TGTGCCAGAAGCTTGGCCCTGGACTACGAGCAGTACTTC. This codes for CARSLALDYEQYF.

This sequence joins TRBV20-1 and TRBJ1-5; D unclear. Germline V gene lookup returns CDR1 DFQATT and CDR2 SNEGSKA (reference sequence). CDR3 length: 11 residues. The ends were cut back, 0 bases at V and 11 bases at J, with 8 bases in the middle. CDR3 loop: CSARDTRAQHF. CDR3 bases: TGCAGTGCTAGAGATACCCGAGCCCAGCATTTT.

The sample holds a few counts of this clone. The chain combines TRBV7-3 with TRBJ1-1, with no clear D. Trimming took 1 base from V and 0 from J, leaving 6 bases between them. CDR3 length: 14 amino acids. The germline gives CDR1 SGHTA, CDR2 FQGTGA. CDR3 in amino acids: CASSLIPLNTEAFF. For the CDR3, the DNA is TGTGCCAGCAGCTTAATCCCTTTGAACACTGAAGCTTTCTTT.

The chain combines TRBV5-4 with TRBJ1-1; D not certain. The CDR3 length is 15 residues. V was cut by 0 bases and J by 4 bases, with 13 bases left in between. Looked up from germline, CDR1 is SGHNT and CDR2 is YYREEE (reference sequence). As DNA, the CDR3 is TGTGCCAGCAGCTTGGATATACCCCTGGGCACTGAAGCTTTCTTT. Residues: CASSLDIPLGTEAFF. The full variable domain, with the rest looked up from reference TRBV5-4 and TRBJ1-1, is ETGVTQSPTHLIKTRGQQVTLRCSSQSGHNTVSWYQQALGQGPQFIFQYYREEENGRGNFPPRFSGLQFPNYSSELNVNALELDDSALYLCASSLDIPLGTEAFFGQGTRLTVV.

The rearrangement links TRBV18 to TRBJ2-2; 10 nucleotides align to TRBD2. Trimming took 5 bases from V and 5 from J; bases not matched to a gene: 5. Germline CDR1 KGHSH, CDR2 LQKENI. The CDR3 loop spans 15 amino acids. CDR3 nucleotides: TGTGCCAGCTCATCGACTAGCGGGCGAACCGGGGAGCTGTTTTTT. It codes for CASSSTSGRTGELFF.

The chain links TRBV6-1 to TRBJ2-1; D might be TRBD1 (5 bases). The CDR3 runs to 12 residues. Germline assignment: CDR1 MNHNS and CDR2 SASEGT. V gave up 8 bases and J gave up 7 bases, with 12 bases separating them. CDR3 DNA: TGTGCCAGCGAAGGACATCAGAATGAGCAGTTCTTC. It translates to CASEGHQNEQFF.

The rearrangement joins TRBV5-1 to TRBJ2-3; D remains ambiguous. This CDR3 spans 12 amino acids. V shed 0 bases and J shed 2 bases, with 1 base lying between them. The V gene's germline CDR1 is SGHRS and CDR2 YFSETQ. CDR3 sequence reads: CASSLVTDTQYF. The CDR3 DNA reads TGCGCCAGCAGCTTGGTCACAGATACGCAGTATTTT.

This chain links TRBV5-8 with TRBJ2-1; 9 nucleotides match TRBD2. Germline V gene data show CDR1 as SGHTS and CDR2 as YDEGEE. Unmatched junction bases numbered 17, after V lost 4 bases and J lost 3 bases. The CDR3 loop spans 19 amino acids. CDR3 DNA: TGTGCCAGCAGCATCGGTAGCGGGAGTTCCGCTTTAGGCTACAATGAGCAGTTCTTC. It is translated as CASSIGSGSSALGYNEQFF.

The chain combines TRBV6-1 with TRBJ1-1, with TRBD1 identical over 10 bases. The CDR3 length is 11 residues. Germline V gene lookup returns CDR1 MNHNS and CDR2 SASEGT. The V gene end was trimmed by 6 bases and the J gene end by 8 bases; junction bases not matched to a gene: 0. The CDR3 protein is CASRGQGEAFF. DNA of the CDR3: TGTGCCAGCAGGGGACAGGGGGAAGCTTTCTTT.

This sequence joins TRBV6-5 and TRBJ1-2; perhaps TRBD1 as D (5 bases). The CDR3 is 11 amino acids. Trimming removed 11 bases from V and 3 bases from J, with 10 bases in between. Per the germline V gene, CDR1 is MNHEY and CDR2 is SVGAGI. The CDR3 DNA reads TGTGCCCTACAGGCGGACTATGGCTACACCTTC. Translation gives CALQADYGYTF.

V usage is TRBV6-6 and J usage is TRBJ1-2; D is uncertain. Deletions cut 0 bases from V and 0 bases from J, with 8 bases between. The CDR3 sequence is 15 residues long. Germline values: CDR1 MNHNY, CDR2 SVGAGI (reference sequence). Written as DNA, the CDR3 is TGTGCCAGCAGTTACTCGGGCAGATCTAACTATGGCTACACCTTC. Its protein is CASSYSGRSNYGYTF.

This clone was found once. The chain recombines TRBV5-1 with TRBJ2-1; TRBD2 might be the D (6 bases). CDR3 size: 14 residues. CDR1 and CDR2 from the germline V gene are SGHRS and YFSETQ. V gave up 5 bases and J gave up 1 base, with 10 bases separating them. This CDR3 is CASSRSGSYNEQFF. CDR3 coding DNA: TGCGCCAGCAGTCGAAGCGGGTCCTACAATGAGCAGTTCTTC.

This rearrangement joins TRBV6-5 to TRBJ2-2; D is possibly TRBD1 (6 bases). The CDR3 has 16 amino acids. Trimming stripped 3 bases from V and 1 base from J, with 12 bases between. The V gene's germline CDR1 is MNHEY and CDR2 SVGAGI. This CDR3 is CASSYARGLNTGELFF. CDR3 in DNA: TGTGCCAGCAGTTATGCCAGGGGCCTGAACACCGGGGAGCTGTTTTTT.

The chain is built from TRBV4-1 and TRBJ2-2; D gene unclear. Between the trimmed V and J ends, which lost 2 bases and 1 base, there was a span of 11 bases. The germline gives CDR1 MGHRA, CDR2 YSYEKL. There are 16 residues in the CDR3. The CDR3 spells CASSQKRAENTGELFF. The CDR3 DNA reads as TGCGCCAGCAGCCAAAAAAGGGCCGAGAACACCGGGGAGCTGTTTTTT.

CDR3 sequence: CASSTRDRAFTDTQYF. The DNA for the CDR3 is TGTGCCAGCAGCACCCGGGACAGGGCGTTCACAGATACGCAGTATTTT. The V gene is TRBV11-2, the J gene TRBJ2-3; 9 positions match TRBD1. Looked up from germline, CDR1 is SGHAT and CDR2 is FQNNGV. V was pared by 5 bases and J by 2 bases, with 8 bases of the junction left unmatched. This CDR3 comprises 16 residues.

This clone occurred once. This sequence joins TRBV4-1 and TRBJ2-1, with 12 bases fitting TRBD2. V was pared by 0 bases and J by 7 bases, with 4 bases of the junction left unmatched. This CDR3 has 16 residues. The germline CDR1 and CDR2 sequences are MGHRA and YSYEKL. The CDR3 here is CASSQDPLAGGNEQFF. The CDR3 region has the DNA TGCGCCAGCAGCCAAGATCCACTAGCGGGGGGAAATGAGCAGTTCTTC.

The chain is built from TRBV7-8 and TRBJ2-3; D uncertain. This CDR3 has 15 residues. V gave up 4 bases and J gave up 5 bases, with 16 bases separating them. The germline gives CDR1 SGHVS, CDR2 FQNEAQ. The CDR3 loop is CASSSQSPGRDTQYF. CDR3 DNA sequence: TGTGCCAGCAGCTCTCAGTCCCCGGGTAGAGATACGCAGTATTTT.

The CDR3 DNA follows: TGTGCCAGTAGTATATCCAGGACCCGGGGGAATGAGCAGTTCTTC. This sequence encodes CASSISRTRGNEQFF. J is TRBJ2-1 and V is TRBV19; the D gene is possibly TRBD2 (6 bases). With 2 bases removed from V and 7 bases from J, the gap between germline ends came to 15 bases. Germline V gene sequence: CDR1 LNHDA, CDR2 SQIVND (reference sequence). The CDR3 contains 15 residues.

V is TRBV2 and J is TRBJ1-1; no clear D. This CDR3 has 14 residues. CDR1 is SNHLY and CDR2 is FYNNEI in the germline V gene. With 4 bases removed from V and 3 bases from J, the gap between germline ends came to 12 bases. The DNA of the CDR3 is TGTGCCAGCAGTGGCGCCGTTCTTTACACTGAAGCTTTCTTT. Amino acid sequence: CASSGAVLYTEAFF.

This clone was seen only once. The chain uses TRBV5-1 and TRBJ2-2; TRBD2 agrees at 11 bases. J was trimmed by 10 bases and V by 0 bases; bases with no gene match: 8. The CDR3 spans 16 residues. The germline gives CDR1 SGHRS, CDR2 YFSETQ. The CDR3 region has the DNA TGCGCCAGCAGCTTGGTAGCGGGGGGGCCCATATCGGAGCTGTTTTTT. Protein: CASSLVAGGPISELFF.

This rearrangement joins TRBV5-6 to TRBJ2-7; D is perhaps TRBD1 or TRBD2 (6 bases each). This CDR3 is 16 amino acids long. V lost 0 bases and J 0 bases, leaving 13 bases between the germline ends. Germline-derived CDR1 and CDR2 are SGHDT and YYEEEE. CDR3 residues: CASSLVGGRSSYEQYF. The CDR3 DNA sequence: TGTGCCAGCAGCTTGGTGGGGGGCCGCAGCTCCTACGAGCAGTACTTC. Together with reference TRBV5-6 and TRBJ2-7, the CDR3 gives the full variable domain: DAGVTQSPTHLIKTRGQQVTLRCSPKSGHDTVSWYQQALGQGPQFIFQYYEEEERQRGNFPDRFSGHQFPNYSSELNVNALLLGDSALYLCASSLVGGRSSYEQYFGPGTRLTVT.